Below, 19 T cell receptor beta chains from the same sample are listed, as sequenced in a study of cytotoxic CD8 clonotypes in ibrutinib-treated CLL. The method was immunoSEQ multiplex PCR; TCRdb's version includes in-frame clones alone and lacks a portion of them. The data show over 20,000 clones, with roughly 75% seen just once and 7.2% held by the top ten. This specimen was PBMCs, taken before ibrutinib treatment. The origin of the receptors is a human donor with chronic lymphocytic leukemia.

The rearrangement links TRBV6-1 to TRBJ2-7, with D possibly matching TRBD1 (5 bases). The germline V and J ends were trimmed by 3 bases and 2 bases, with 20 bases remaining between them. The CDR3 is 17 amino acids. CDR1 and CDR2 (germline): MNHNS, SASEGT. CDR3 amino acids: CASSEAPLGLGAYEQYF. The CDR3 DNA reads TGTGCCAGCAGTGAGGCCCCCCTAGGGCTAGGGGCCTACGAGCAGTACTTC.

The V and J genes are TRBV2 and TRBJ1-1; D is unresolved. V gave up 8 bases and J gave up 0 bases, with 19 bases separating them. The CDR3 loop spans 16 amino acids. In germline, CDR1 is SNHLY, CDR2 FYNNEI. This chain's CDR3 is CASVRSFGPMNTEAFF. CDR3 nucleotides: TGTGCCAGCGTCCGGTCGTTCGGGCCTATGAACACTGAAGCTTTCTTT.

The CDR3 loop reads CASSLGASGRIHEQFF. The CDR3 nucleotides read TGTGCCAGCAGCTTGGGGGCTAGCGGGAGGATCCATGAGCAGTTCTTC. The chain carries TRBV5-5 and TRBJ2-1, with 11 bases lining up with TRBD2. Germline lookup yields CDR1 SGHKS and CDR2 YYEKEE (reference sequence). Trimming took 0 bases from V and 8 from J; bases not matched to a gene: 7. The CDR3 has 16 residues.

The chain joins TRBV5-8 to TRBJ1-1, with D possibly being TRBD1 (6 bases). Germline CDR1 reads SGHTS; CDR2 reads YDEGEE. This CDR3 spans 16 amino acids. The V and J ends lost 7 bases and 1 base respectively, with 20 bases between them. CDR3 amino acids: CASPLMGHSSNTEAFF. The CDR3 nucleotides read TGTGCCAGCCCCCTCATGGGACACTCCTCGAACACTGAAGCTTTCTTT. Combining the CDR3 with reference TRBV5-8 and TRBJ1-1 gives the whole variable domain EAGVTQSPTHLIKTRGQQATLRCSPISGHTSVYWYQQALGLGLQFLLWYDEGEERNRGNFPPRFSGRQFPNYSSELNVNALELEDSALYLCASPLMGHSSNTEAFFGQGTRLTVV.

This clone showed up just once. This rearrangement joins TRBV6-5 to TRBJ1-2, with 8 bases matching TRBD1. V shed 6 bases and J 4 bases; nucleotides not matched to a gene: 7. The CDR3 extends over 14 amino acids. Per germline, CDR1 MNHEY and CDR2 SVGAGI. CDR3: CASSRTGGSYGYTF. CDR3 nucleotides: TGTGCCAGCAGCCGCACAGGGGGGAGCTATGGCTACACCTTC.

The J gene is TRBJ1-4, the V gene TRBV15; the match to TRBD1 covers 8 bases. The germline V gene has CDR1 LNHNV and CDR2 YYDKDF (reference sequence). CDR3 length: 16 residues. V was pared by 1 base and J by 3 bases, with 4 bases of the junction left unmatched. CDR3 in DNA: TGTGCCACCAGCAGAGGTCGACAGGGGTCTAATGAAAAACTGTTTTTT. This translates into CATSRGRQGSNEKLFF.

Only one count was recorded for this clone. CDR3 in DNA: TGTGCCAGCAGTTTACGGGGGAGTACCTACGAGCAGTACTTC. Residues: CASSLRGSTYEQYF. This chain connects TRBV28 to TRBJ2-7, with D maybe TRBD2 (6 bases). Germline V gene lookup returns CDR1 MDHEN and CDR2 SYDVKM. Trimming pared 2 bases from V and 2 bases from J, leaving 10 bases between. The CDR3 contains 14 residues.

This sequence joins TRBV4-1 and TRBJ1-2, with no clear D. The V gene lost 6 bases and the J gene lost 2 bases, with 16 bases spanning the gap. This CDR3 has 15 amino acids. In germline, CDR1 is MGHRA, CDR2 YSYEKL. The CDR3 DNA sequence: TGCGCCAGCAGTCTGGGAGGGCTCTGGAACTATGGCTACACCTTC. This translates into CASSLGGLWNYGYTF.

This chain joins TRBV6-6 and TRBJ1-2; 7 nucleotides match TRBD1. Germline-derived CDR1 and CDR2 are MNHNY and SVGAGI (reference sequence). The J segment lost 8 bases and the V segment lost 4 bases, leaving 13 bases of the junction unmatched. This CDR3 is 15 amino acids long. This chain's CDR3 is CASSFAQTGNDGYTF. The CDR3 coding sequence is TGTGCCAGCAGTTTCGCCCAGACAGGGAACGACGGCTACACCTTC.

This clone was seen only a few times. This chain joins TRBV6-6 and TRBJ1-2, with 11 bases identical to TRBD1. Germline lookup yields CDR1 MNHNY and CDR2 SVGAGI (reference sequence). The CDR3 is 14 residues long. V shed 4 bases and J 6 bases; nucleotides not matched to a gene: 4. The CDR3 region is CASSWTGGGDGYTF. The CDR3 DNA sequence: TGTGCCAGCAGTTGGACAGGGGGCGGGGATGGCTACACCTTC.

The rearrangement links TRBV6-5 to TRBJ1-2; unclear D gene. This CDR3 contains 14 residues. The germline gives CDR1 MNHEY, CDR2 SVGAGI. Trimming pared 0 bases from V and 6 bases from J, leaving 11 bases between. CDR3 residues: CASSYSGTRNGYTF. The DNA of the CDR3 is TGTGCCAGCAGTTACTCGGGCACACGAAATGGCTACACCTTC.

The chain has TRBV2 and TRBJ2-5; D unclear. Trimming shortened V by 1 base and J by 5 bases, and 11 bases separated the two germline ends. The CDR3 runs to 14 residues. From germline, CDR1 is SNHLY and CDR2 FYNNEI. The CDR3 nucleotides read TGTGCCAGCAGTGAAGATGACCGATGGGAGACCCAGTACTTC. Translated, it gives CASSEDDRWETQYF.

The chain couples TRBV5-6 to TRBJ1-1, with 7 bases aligning to TRBD1. CDR1 and CDR2 (germline): SGHDT, YYEEEE. Trimming removed 5 bases from V and 4 bases from J; junction bases left unmatched: 14. This CDR3 is 16 amino acids long. CDR3 residues: CASSYTGARGSTEAFF. CDR3 sequence (DNA): TGTGCCAGCAGTTACACAGGGGCCCGCGGTAGCACTGAAGCTTTCTTT.

The chain recombines TRBV7-9 with TRBJ1-4; D possibly corresponds to TRBD1 (5 bases). The V end was cut by 5 bases, the J end by 2 bases, with 18 bases between. The CDR3 spans 17 residues. The V gene's germline CDR1 is SEHNR and CDR2 FQNEAQ (reference sequence). CDR3 protein: CASSTDIYSETNEKLFF. The DNA for the CDR3 is TGTGCCAGCAGCACGGACATCTACTCGGAGACTAATGAAAAACTGTTTTTT.

This chain uses TRBV7-9 with TRBJ1-2; D unresolved. This CDR3 contains 15 residues. Trimming took 5 bases from V and 8 from J, leaving 21 bases between them. The germline CDR1 and CDR2 sequences are SEHNR and FQNEAQ (reference sequence). This CDR3 is CASSEQKGSPGGYTF. CDR3 coding DNA: TGTGCCAGCAGCGAACAAAAAGGGTCCCCGGGGGGCTACACCTTC.

The chain recombines TRBV25-1 with TRBJ2-5; tentatively, D is TRBD1 or TRBD2 (6 bases each). Trimming took off 5 bases at V and 8 bases at J, with 12 bases between the two ends. CDR1 and CDR2 (germline): MGHDK, SYGVNS. The CDR3 spans 12 residues. The CDR3 nucleotides read TGTGCCAGCAGTCAACAGGGAGGCACCCAGTACTTC. Its protein product is CASSQQGGTQYF.

This clone qualifies as medium-sized (0.01 to 0.1%). The rearrangement uses TRBV25-1 and TRBJ2-5; TRBD2 might be the D (6 bases). This CDR3 comprises 18 residues. The V end lost 3 bases, the J end lost 4 bases, and 24 bases lay between the germline ends. CDR1 is MGHDK, CDR2 SYGVNS, per germline. The CDR3 DNA follows: TGTGCCAGCAGTGACAAGAGGGCCGGGGGTATAGTCGGAGAGACCCAGTACTTC. This codes for CASSDKRAGGIVGETQYF.

V and J are TRBV20-1 and TRBJ2-1; perhaps D is TRBD1 or TRBD2 (6 bases each). With 5 bases removed from V and 8 bases from J, the gap between germline ends came to 10 bases. Germline V lookup: CDR1 DFQATT, CDR2 SNEGSKA (reference sequence). This CDR3 is 11 amino acids long. DNA for the CDR3: TGCAGTGCTTCGGAGGGGGATGAGCAGTTCTTC. Protein: CSASEGDEQFF.

The CDR3 DNA follows: TGTGCCAGCACCTACAGGCCGGATTCACCCCTCCACTTT. It is translated as CASTYRPDSPLHF. The chain employs TRBV18 and TRBJ1-6, with D perhaps matching TRBD1 (5 bases). The length of the CDR3 is 13 residues. The germline gives CDR1 KGHSH, CDR2 LQKENI. V lost 8 bases to trimming and J lost 8 bases, with 13 bases between them.